A selection of T cell receptor beta chains follows, all from one sample in a study of blood T cell repertoires in COVID-19. The protocol was immunoSEQ multiplex PCR, while the TCRdb copy is restricted to in-frame clones and leaves out a portion. This sample has approximately 150,000 clones; roughly 82% occur once, and the top ten carry 8.4%. Sequencing used peripheral blood. These receptors originate from a woman aged 70-85 years with acute or convalescent COVID-19. Each CDR3 is given with its conserved first and last residue. D genes are given only for firm matches. Size is omitted from some rows. Given values are once, few, many or a class for expanded clones.

v_gene	j_gene	d_gene	abundance	CDR3nt	CDR3aa
TRBV25-1	TRBJ1-4	TRBD1	NA	TGTGCCAGCAGTGACCCCGGGACAGCCCATGAAAAACTGTTTTTT	CASSDPGTAHEKLFF
TRBV19	TRBJ1-5	NA	few	TGTGCCAGTAGTATCACGGGTTATAGCAATCAGCCCCAGCATTTT	CASSITGYSNQPQHF
TRBV28	TRBJ1-2	NA	NA	TGTGCCAGCAGTTTATTGCCCCCCGACTCCTATGGCTACACCTTC	CASSLLPPDSYGYTF
TRBV27	TRBJ1-2	TRBD1	NA	TGTGCCAGCAGGAAACAGGGGGCCAATGGCTACACCTTC	CASRKQGANGYTF
TRBV19	TRBJ2-5	TRBD1	NA	TGTGCCTCTATGAACCAGGGGGCAGAGACCCAGTACTTC	CASMNQGAETQYF
TRBV6-5	TRBJ1-1	NA	NA	TGTGCCAGCAGTTACACTCCAGGACGTTTGGGGCGGGCTTTCTTT	CASSYTPGRLGRAFF
TRBV18	TRBJ1-3	NA	NA	TGTGCCAGCTCACCACGGGGCGGACCCGATGGAAACACCATATATTTT	CASSPRGGPDGNTIYF
TRBV29-1	TRBJ2-5	NA	NA	TGCAGCGTTGATCTTATACCAAGAGGGACCCAGTACTTC	CSVDLIPRGTQYF
TRBV28	TRBJ2-5	TRBD1	NA	TGTGCCAGCACCCGGACAGGGAGCGGGGAGACCCAGTACTTC	CASTRTGSGETQYF
TRBV7-2	TRBJ2-3	TRBD1	NA	TGTGCCAGCAGCTTAGCGACAGGGCTAGGCACAGATACGCAGTATTTT	CASSLATGLGTDTQYF
TRBV5-1	TRBJ1-3	NA	NA	TGCGCCAGTCGCTTGGCGGGGGAGCCTGGAAACACCATATATTTT	CASRLAGEPGNTIYF
TRBV7-2	TRBJ2-7	TRBD2	NA	TGTGCCAGCAGCTTATGGGCGACTAGCGGGTCTTACGAGCAGTACTTC	CASSLWATSGSYEQYF
TRBV4-3	TRBJ1-4	NA	NA	TGCGCCAGCAGCCAAGCAGGGGCTAATGAAAAACTGTTTTTT	CASSQAGANEKLFF
TRBV15	TRBJ1-5	NA	NA	TGTGCCACCAGCAGAGGGGCGACACCCGGAAATCAGCCCCAGCATTTT	CATSRGATPGNQPQHF
TRBV18	TRBJ2-3	TRBD1	NA	TGTGCCAGCTCACTTTTTACAGGGGGCAGTCAACTAAGCGGAAGCACAGATACGCAGTATTTT	CASSLFTGGSQLSGSTDTQYF
TRBV28	TRBJ1-2	NA	NA	TGTGCCAGCAGTTTAAACGGGGGCTATGGCTACACCTTC	CASSLNGGYGYTF
TRBV28	TRBJ1-5	TRBD1	NA	TGTGCCAGCAGTTTCCCGGGACAGGGCGGGAATCAGCCCCAGCATTTT	CASSFPGQGGNQPQHF
TRBV20-1	TRBJ1-1	NA	NA	TGCAGTGCTAGTATCAACAGGGTCCTTTTTGAAGCTTTCTTT	CSASINRVLFEAFF
TRBV11-1	TRBJ2-5	TRBD1	NA	TGTGCCAGCAGCGCCAGACAGGGCCGGTTCCAAGAGACCCAGTACTTC	CASSARQGRFQETQYF
TRBV23-1	TRBJ2-7	NA	NA	TGCGCCAGCAGTCCGCCCCCGCGGGGTGGGATAATGGAGCAGTACTTC	CASSPPPRGGIMEQYF
TRBV7-3	TRBJ2-7	TRBD2	NA	TGTGCCAGCAGCTACGCGTCGGGACTAGCTTACGAGCAGTACTTC	CASSYASGLAYEQYF
TRBV19	TRBJ2-3	TRBD2	NA	TGTGCCAGTAGTATGTCCCCGACTAGCGCAGATACGCAGTATTTT	CASSMSPTSADTQYF
TRBV28	TRBJ2-3	TRBD1	NA	TGTGCCAGCAGAGGACAGGGCACAGATACGCAGTATTTT	CASRGQGTDTQYF
TRBV7-9	TRBJ2-5	NA	NA	TGTGCCAGCAGCTTAAAACTCCGTCAAGAGACCCAGTACTTC	CASSLKLRQETQYF
TRBV7-9	TRBJ2-2	NA	once	TGTGCCAGCAGCTTTATTGAGCGGAACACCGGGGAGCTGTTTTTT	CASSFIERNTGELFF
TRBV5-1	TRBJ1-1	TRBD1	few	TGCGCCAGCAGCTTGAATGGACAGGGGGCGTCCACTGAAGCTTTCTTT	CASSLNGQGASTEAFF
TRBV10-3	TRBJ2-7	NA	NA	TGTGCCATCAGTGAACGCAGCTACGAGCAGTACTTC	CAISERSYEQYF
TRBV30	TRBJ2-7	NA	NA	TGTGCCTGGAGTGGGGGCGGGACCTACGAGCAGTACTTC	CAWSGGGTYEQYF
TRBV7-9	TRBJ1-2	NA	NA	TGTGCCAGCAGCCCGACAGTCCGACGGACAGCTAACTATGGCTACACCTTC	CASSPTVRRTANYGYTF
TRBV19	TRBJ1-2	NA	NA	TGTGCCACCCGCTCCGAGACTCTGACTAACTATGGCTACACCTTC	CATRSETLTNYGYTF
TRBV6-2/TRBV6-3	TRBJ1-1	NA	NA	TGTGCCAGCAGTTATAGAACAGGGAGCATCACTGAAGCTTTCTTT	CASSYRTGSITEAFF
TRBV7-8	TRBJ2-7	NA	NA	TGTGCCAGCAGCTTACCTCCCTCGAGGAGGAGGGGAGAGCAGTACTTC	CASSLPPSRRRGEQYF
TRBV11-2	TRBJ2-3	TRBD2	NA	TGTGCCAGCAGCACCGGACTAGCGGGGGGTGCAGATACGCAGTATTTT	CASSTGLAGGADTQYF
TRBV11-2	TRBJ1-2	NA	NA	TGTGCCAGCAGCCCTATACAGGGAATTAAAGGAGGCTACACCTTC	CASSPIQGIKGGYTF
TRBV10-3	TRBJ1-1	TRBD1	NA	TGTGCCATCAGTGAGTCAAACAGGGGGGATTTGACTGAAGCTTTCTTT	CAISESNRGDLTEAFF
TRBV14	TRBJ2-1	TRBD2	NA	TGTGCCAGCAGCCAAGATAAAGGACTAGCGGGATTGGGTGAGCAGTTCTTC	CASSQDKGLAGLGEQFF
TRBV19	TRBJ2-2	TRBD1	NA	TGTGCCAGTAAGACAGGGGGGCTCGGTACCGGGGAGCTGTTTTTT	CASKTGGLGTGELFF
TRBV25-1	TRBJ2-1	TRBD2	NA	TGTGCCAGCAGTGGTGGACTAGCGGGGGGCTTGGGGAATGAGCAGTTCTTC	CASSGGLAGGLGNEQFF
TRBV7-2	TRBJ1-2	TRBD1	NA	TGTGCCAGCAGCCGCGATGGACAGGGGAGAGGTGGCTACACCTTC	CASSRDGQGRGGYTF
TRBV7-9	TRBJ2-2	NA	NA	TGTGCCAGCACCGAGAGTAGGGGATGGGTCACCGGGGAGCTGTTTTTT	CASTESRGWVTGELFF
TRBV7-2	TRBJ2-2	TRBD1	NA	TGTGCCAGCAGCTTAGACCGGGACAGGGGGCGCACCGGGGAGCTGTTTTTT	CASSLDRDRGRTGELFF
TRBV11-3	TRBJ1-1	NA	few	TGTGCCAGCAGCCTAGGCGGTAGGCCCAACACTGAAGCTTTCTTT	CASSLGGRPNTEAFF
TRBV6-5	TRBJ2-5	NA	NA	TGTGCCAGCAGTTTTCAGGGGAATCAAGAGACCCAGTACTTC	CASSFQGNQETQYF
TRBV18	TRBJ2-7	NA	NA	TGTGCCAGCTCACCAGGACATGGAGACGAGCAGTACTTC	CASSPGHGDEQYF
TRBV7-2	TRBJ2-1	TRBD2	few	TGTGCCAGCAGCACGGGACTAGCGGATGAAGAGCAGTTCTTC	CASSTGLADEEQFF